This is a list of T cell receptor beta chains from one sample in a study of blood T cell repertoires in COVID-19. Measured with immunoSEQ multiplex PCR; TCRdb has only the in-frame clones, and not every one. Of more than 75,000 clones listed, roughly 88% are singletons. Material: peripheral blood. All receptors come from a man aged 55-75 years with acute or convalescent COVID-19. The CDR3 runs from the conserved cysteine through the conserved F or W. D genes are given only for firm matches. Size is omitted from some rows. Given values are once, few, many or a class for expanded clones.

TRBJ2-7	-	TRBV7-2	-	CASSGQTSYEQYF	TGTGCCAGCAGCGGACAGACGTCCTACGAGCAGTACTTC
TRBJ2-5	-	TRBV7-9	once	CASNPRGHGETQYF	TGTGCCAGCAATCCCCGGGGACACGGAGAGACCCAGTACTTC
TRBJ2-7	TRBD1	TRBV28	-	CASSPRTGSSYEQYF	TGTGCCAGCAGCCCCCGGACAGGGAGCTCCTACGAGCAGTACTTC
TRBJ1-1	TRBD1	TRBV29-1	-	CSGAQGAGAAFF	TGCAGCGGAGCACAGGGGGCCGGTGCGGCTTTCTTT
TRBJ1-6	-	TRBV5-4	-	CASSQADRINSPLHF	TGTGCCAGCAGCCAAGCGGACAGAATTAATTCACCCCTCCACTTT
TRBJ2-7	TRBD1	TRBV6-6	-	CASTLRQGTYEQYF	TGTGCCAGCACTCTACGACAGGGTACCTACGAGCAGTACTTC
TRBJ1-6	-	TRBV9	-	CASSVSREDSPLHF	TGTGCCAGCAGCGTATCCAGGGAGGATTCACCCCTCCACTTT
TRBJ2-1	TRBD1	TRBV4-2	once	CASSRGQGNNEQFF	TGTGCCAGCAGCCGCGGACAGGGTAACAATGAGCAGTTCTTC
TRBJ1-2	-	TRBV15	-	CATSRDKRMRGYTF	TGTGCCACCAGCAGAGATAAAAGAATGAGAGGCTACACCTTC
TRBJ1-1	-	TRBV6-4	-	CASSDGSGGFTEAFF	TGTGCCAGCAGTGACGGGTCCGGGGGGTTCACTGAAGCTTTCTTT
TRBJ2-1	-	TRBV9	-	CASSVAREQFF	TGTGCCAGCAGCGTTGCCAGGGAGCAGTTCTTC
TRBJ2-3	TRBD2	TRBV13	-	CASSVSSGEADTQYF	TGTGCCAGCAGCGTCTCTAGCGGGGAGGCAGATACGCAGTATTTT
TRBJ1-5	TRBD1	TRBV7-9	few	CASSAGGLNQPQHF	TGTGCCAGCAGCGCAGGGGGACTCAATCAGCCCCAGCATTTT
TRBJ2-2	-	TRBV4-1	few	CASSPQSSYTGELFF	TGCGCCAGCAGCCCCCAGTCTAGTTACACCGGGGAGCTGTTTTTT
TRBJ1-1	TRBD1	TRBV5-1	once	CASSLLPDGTANTEAFF	TGCGCCAGCAGCTTGCTCCCGGATGGGACAGCGAACACTGAAGCTTTCTTT
TRBJ2-5	-	TRBV7-2	-	CASSSSIGVAETQYF	TGTGCCAGCAGCTCCAGCATAGGGGTGGCCGAGACCCAGTACTTC
TRBJ2-1	TRBD2	TRBV5-5	-	CASSSWTSGGLYNEQFF	TGTGCCAGCAGCTCCTGGACTAGCGGGGGCCTATACAATGAGCAGTTCTTC
TRBJ2-7	TRBD1	TRBV5-1	-	CASSAGTDSQGVYEQYF	TGCGCCAGCAGTGCCGGGACAGACTCCCAGGGGGTCTACGAGCAGTACTTC
TRBJ2-3	-	TRBV2	-	CASSEGGNTQYF	TGTGCCAGCAGTGAAGGGGGCAATACGCAGTATTTT
TRBJ2-3	-	TRBV7-9	-	CASSLGATTDTQYF	TGTGCCAGCAGCTTAGGGGCCACCACAGATACGCAGTATTTT
TRBJ1-4	-	TRBV6-5	-	CASSYSTGGQYEKLFF	TGTGCCAGCAGTTACTCGACGGGGGGGCAGTATGAAAAACTGTTTTTT
TRBJ1-3	TRBD1	TRBV2	-	CASLGNRGGNTIYF	TGTGCCAGTCTGGGGAACAGGGGTGGAAACACCATATATTTT
TRBJ1-1	-	TRBV19	-	CASSITGMNTEAFF	TGTGCCAGTAGTATAACAGGGATGAACACTGAAGCTTTCTTT
TRBJ1-5	TRBD1	TRBV12-3/TRBV12-4	-	CASRRTGGQPQHF	TGTGCCAGCAGAAGGACAGGCGGACAGCCCCAGCATTTT
TRBJ2-3	-	TRBV5-4	-	CASSLGVRATDTQYF	TGTGCCAGCAGCTTGGGGGTGCGGGCCACAGATACGCAGTATTTT
TRBJ1-2	TRBD1	TRBV7-9	-	CATRSSGGYGYTF	TGTGCCACCCGAAGTTCAGGGGGCTATGGCTACACCTTC
TRBJ1-3	TRBD1	TRBV28	-	CASSSLGTGQWRNTIYF	TGTGCCAGCAGCTCTCTGGGGACAGGGCAATGGAGGAACACCATATATTTT
TRBJ1-2	TRBD1	TRBV4-1	-	CASSQGSGTATNYGYTF	TGCGCCAGCAGCCAAGGCTCCGGGACAGCTACTAACTATGGCTACACCTTC
TRBJ1-4	-	TRBV9	-	CASSLRGATNEKLFF	TGTGCCAGCAGCCTCAGGGGCGCGACTAATGAAAAACTGTTTTTT
TRBJ1-1	-	TRBV7-8	few	CASRLKTGNTEAFF	TGTGCCAGCAGACTAAAGACAGGGAACACTGAAGCTTTCTTT
TRBJ2-5	TRBD1	TRBV9	-	CASSVEDRRQETQYF	TGTGCCAGCAGCGTAGAGGACAGGCGCCAAGAGACCCAGTACTTC
TRBJ2-7	TRBD1	TRBV18	-	CASSPLDRGEQYF	TGTGCCAGCTCACCACTGGACAGGGGCGAGCAGTACTTC
TRBJ2-6	-	TRBV7-9	-	CASSSTGMAGANVLTF	TGTGCCAGCAGCTCAACAGGGATGGCCGGGGCCAACGTCCTGACTTTC
TRBJ1-5	TRBD1	TRBV5-1	-	CASSLGDRADLSNQPQHF	TGCGCCAGCAGCTTGGGGGACAGAGCGGATCTTAGCAATCAGCCCCAGCATTTT
TRBJ2-4	-	TRBV5-4	-	CASSSKGDPLNIQYF	TGTGCCAGCAGCTCGAAGGGGGACCCCCTAAACATTCAGTACTTC
TRBJ1-2	-	TRBV19	-	CASQRLGQNYGYTF	TGTGCCAGTCAGCGTCTCGGACAGAACTATGGCTACACCTTC
TRBJ1-1	-	TRBV7-9	once	CASSLVLETEEAFF	TGTGCCAGCAGCTTAGTGTTAGAGACAGAGGAAGCTTTCTTT
TRBJ1-5	-	TRBV5-6	-	CASSLGGVNQPQHF	TGTGCCAGCAGCTTGGGCGGGGTCAATCAGCCCCAGCATTTT
TRBJ1-1	-	TRBV5-1	once	CASSVGPSRGPSSEAFF	TGCGCCAGCAGCGTAGGCCCGAGCAGGGGCCCGTCCTCTGAAGCTTTCTTT
TRBJ2-1	-	TRBV3-1/TRBV3-2	-	CASSLSRLTGYNEQFF	TGTGCCAGCAGCCTTTCCAGGCTGACCGGCTACAATGAGCAGTTCTTC
TRBJ1-2	TRBD1	TRBV18	few	CASSPPAQGAYGYTF	TGTGCCAGCTCACCACCCGCTCAGGGGGCCTATGGCTACACCTTC